The clone carrying this T cell receptor beta chain was recorded a few times. Its matching antigen is unknown. These data come from a study of human T cells and chemical hapten exposure. Study-level points and caveats: Expanded TCR counts at PT1 went up together with patch test score, a positive correlation. Donors had alopecia, so their immune response may differ from healthy people's.

Time point of the sample: pre-sensitization, week 0. Described treatment: therapeutic diphenylcyclopropenone sensitization with weekly scalp DPC. Germline loops: CDR1 LGHNA, CDR2 YSLEER. The CDR3 sequence is 13 residues long. The V end was cut by 2 bases, the J end by 7 bases, with 11 bases between. The study used a library that attached unique molecular identifiers to individual cDNA molecules. TCRdb re-called the RACE reads through MiXCR, storing one row per CDR3 protein. The table shows tens of thousands of distinct CDR3 sequences, with 14% occurring only once. This receptor was obtained from a woman in her fifties or sixties with alopecia areata. Some clones in this sample may be carry-over from other donors' samples. The J gene is TRBJ2-5, the V gene TRBV4-3; tentative D call: TRBD1 (7 bases). The specimen comprised whole blood, sampled in connection with sensitization to the hapten diphenylcyclopropenone (DPC). CDR3 nucleotide sequence: TGCGCCAGCAGCCAACGTCAGGGGGGGACCCAGTACTTC. Amino acid sequence: CASSQRQGGTQYF.